This is a list of T cell receptor beta chains from one sample in a study of cytotoxic CD8 clonotypes in ibrutinib-treated CLL. Assay: immunoSEQ multiplex PCR; the TCRdb copy retains only in-frame clones and omits some. There are about 29,000 clones in the sample; around two thirds occur only once, and roughly half lies in the top ten. The specimen was PBMCs, collected after 24 months of ibrutinib treatment. The receptors were sampled from a human donor with chronic lymphocytic leukemia. Both conserved end residues are part of each CDR3. The D gene is left open where the match is weak. Size tells how often a clone was seen (once, few, many) or the class of an expanded clone, and some rows leave it out.

-,14,TRBJ2-5,TRBV19,TRBD2,CASSRTSAQETQYF,TGTGCCAGTAGCAGGACTAGCGCACAAGAGACCCAGTACTTC
-,15,TRBJ2-1,TRBV9,TRBD2,CASSFRDYLWNEQFF,TGTGCCAGCAGCTTCCGGGACTACCTCTGGAATGAGCAGTTCTTC
-,14,TRBJ1-1,TRBV7-8,-,CASSLETRGTEAFF,TGTGCCAGCAGCTTAGAAACCCGAGGCACTGAAGCTTTCTTT
few,14,TRBJ1-5,TRBV19,TRBD1,CASSIGTGYQPQHF,TGTGCCAGTAGTATCGGGACAGGGTATCAGCCCCAGCATTTT
once,12,TRBJ1-2,TRBV7-2,TRBD1,CASSPGQGGYTF,TGTGCCAGCAGCCCTGGACAGGGCGGCTACACCTTC
-,14,TRBJ1-5,TRBV19,-,CASSIRGVNQPQHF,TGTGCCAGTAGTATACGGGGCGTCAATCAGCCCCAGCATTTT
once,14,TRBJ1-4,TRBV27,-,CASSLCPPCEKLFF,TGTGCCAGCAGTTTATGTCCCCCCTGCGAAAAACTGTTTTTT
once,17,TRBJ2-3,TRBV11-2,-,CASSLAPAGPRTDTQYF,TGTGCCAGCAGCTTAGCCCCGGCCGGGCCGAGGACAGATACGCAGTATTTT
-,13,TRBJ1-1,TRBV10-2,-,CASGTTGGTEAFF,TGCGCCAGCGGAACAACGGGGGGCACTGAAGCTTTCTTT
-,14,TRBJ2-3,TRBV6-5,-,CASSGNRGTDTQYF,TGTGCCAGCAGTGGCAACAGGGGCACAGATACGCAGTATTTT
-,15,TRBJ1-5,TRBV6-5,-,CASSLLQGTRRTQHF,TGTGCCAGCAGTCTACTTCAAGGGACTAGAAGGACCCAGCATTTT
-,12,TRBJ1-6,TRBV13,-,CASSFVYSPLHF,TGTGCCAGCAGCTTTGTTTATTCACCCCTCCACTTT
-,14,TRBJ2-3,TRBV21-1,-,CASSTGQHTDTQYF,TGTGCCAGCAGCACCGGACAGCATACAGATACGCAGTATTTT
-,12,TRBJ2-7,TRBV29-1,-,CSVETGEYEQYF,TGCAGCGTTGAAACGGGGGAGTACGAGCAGTACTTC
-,12,TRBJ2-7,TRBV6-5,-,CASSPTLPQQYF,TGTGCCAGCAGTCCAACCTTACCCCAGCAGTACTTC
few,14,TRBJ1-1,TRBV5-1,-,CASSLEAPGAEAFF,TGCGCCAGCAGCTTGGAGGCCCCGGGTGCTGAAGCTTTCTTT
few,12,TRBJ1-2,TRBV5-1,-,CASSFDRYGYTF,TGCGCCAGCAGCTTCGACAGGTATGGCTACACCTTC
-,14,TRBJ1-6,TRBV5-1,-,CASSLGQGNSPLHF,TGCGCCAGCAGCTTGGGGCAGGGGAATTCACCCCTCCACTTT
few,15,TRBJ1-6,TRBV7-6,-,CASSLSVTGRSPLHF,TGTGCCAGCAGCTTATCGGTAACTGGACGGTCACCCCTCCACTTT
-,16,TRBJ1-6,TRBV30,-,CAWSVQFRSYNSPLHF,TGTGCCTGGAGTGTACAGTTCCGCTCCTATAATTCACCCCTCCACTTT
-,13,TRBJ1-2,TRBV27,-,CASSGTADYGYTF,TGTGCCAGTTCCGGGACGGCGGATTACGGCTACACCTTC
-,14,TRBJ1-2,TRBV6-6,TRBD1,CASSTRTGNYGYTF,TGTGCCAGCAGCACAAGGACAGGGAACTATGGCTACACCTTC
-,15,TRBJ2-7,TRBV30,-,CAWSALGTPPYEQYF,TGTGCCTGGAGTGCCCTCGGGACACCCCCCTACGAGCAGTACTTC
-,12,TRBJ2-3,TRBV7-2,-,CASSLGTDTQYF,TGTGCCAGCAGCTTAGGTACAGATACGCAGTATTTT
-,13,TRBJ1-1,TRBV19,TRBD1,CASGTELNTEAFF,TGTGCCTCAGGGACAGAGTTGAACACTGAAGCTTTCTTT
-,16,TRBJ2-7,TRBV12-5,TRBD2,CASGLNLRGGNYEQYF,TGTGCTAGTGGTTTGAATCTGCGGGGGGGTAACTACGAGCAGTACTTC
-,13,TRBJ2-7,TRBV10-3,-,CAITTSSSYEQYF,TGTGCCATCACGACAAGCAGCTCCTACGAGCAGTACTTC
-,14,TRBJ1-4,TRBV11-2,-,CASSLDRGRGKLFF,TGTGCCAGCAGCTTAGACAGGGGCCGGGGGAAACTGTTTTTT